The rows below give T cell receptor beta chains drawn from one sample of a study of sequential checkpoint blockade in melanoma. Profiled with immunoSEQ multiplex PCR; TCRdb holds only in-frame clones, not every one. The table includes about 40,000 clones, 86% detected once. Sequences were derived from CD8+ T cells sorted from blood (inferred from file names), sampled from a patient given nivolumab and ipilimumab in sequence. These receptors all stem from a human donor with melanoma. Each CDR3 is given without its conserved first and last residue. A D gene is named only where the DNA matches it firmly.

>-|TRBJ1-3|TRBV12-5
ASGLSGNTIY
>-|TRBJ2-7|TRBV19
ASSIAGASYEQY
>-|TRBJ2-7|TRBV5-4
ASSTDSYEQY
>-|TRBJ1-1|TRBV7-9
ASSLARMNTEAF
>TRBD1|TRBJ2-1|TRBV10-2
ASSRRPGQEYNEQF
>-|TRBJ1-5|TRBV7-9
ASSPGGGNQPQH
>-|TRBJ1-5|TRBV7-8
ASSLAGVDQPQH
>-|TRBJ2-1|TRBV6-5
ASTSTVYNEQF
>-|TRBJ2-2|TRBV14
ASSVIGVRTGELF
>-|TRBJ2-7|TRBV27
ASSLATSAREQY
>-|TRBJ1-1|TRBV7-9
ASSLHTNTEAF
>TRBD2|TRBJ2-1|TRBV14
ASSQEGLAGGPINEQF
>-|TRBJ1-2|TRBV10-3
AISGGRRSKDPINYGYT